This TCR beta chain was captured by sequencing in a study of cytomegalovirus exposure and HLA in healthy donors. Whole-study results and caveats: It was reported that TCR beta sequences correctly inferred the HLA-A and HLA-B alleles for most subjects. Most of the TCR beta V segments (in an earlier analysis) were productive either about 87% or about 30% of the time. Presence/absence analyses took donor sequencing depth as roughly uniform.

In regard to this clone: Its antigen is undetermined.

13 Jbeta primers and 60 Vbeta primers were used for the PCR. TCRdb keeps only in-frame clones here, not all; method: immunoSEQ multiplex PCR. The sample records 100,000 or so clones, roughly four fifths being singletons. CDR1 and CDR2 (germline): GTSNPN, SVGIG (reference sequence). The junction had 10 bases not matched to a gene; V was cut back by 2 bases and J by 10 bases. This CDR3 is built from 13 residues. The chain combines TRBV30 with TRBJ2-7; 8 bases agree with TRBD2. The sequencing input was PBMCs. This TCR derives from a man aged 35-49 years in good health and CMV-seronegative. CDR3 in amino acids: CAWSLEREGRQYF. As DNA, the CDR3 is TGTGCCTGGAGTTTGGAACGGGAGGGCCGCCAGTACTTC.